This passage covers 16 T cell receptor beta chains from one sample sequenced in a study of human T cells and chemical hapten exposure. Noted time point: patch test 3, about 24 weeks after DPC sensitization. The treatment: therapeutic diphenylcyclopropenone sensitization with weekly scalp DPC. A single record per CDR3 protein comes from TCRdb applying MiXCR to the RACE reads. This sample has about 190,000 distinct CDR3 sequences; approximately 24% occur once, and the top ten carry over 2%. The material sequenced was whole blood, taken in connection with sensitization to the hapten diphenylcyclopropenone (DPC). These receptors were obtained from a woman aged 35 to 49 with alopecia areata. Some clones in this sample may be carry-over from other donors' samples.

V is TRBV7-2 and J is TRBJ2-7, with D unresolved. Germline V gene data show CDR1 as SGHTA and CDR2 as FQGNSA. This CDR3 comprises 12 residues. The V and J ends lost 5 bases and 5 bases respectively, with 10 bases between them. DNA for the CDR3: TGTGCCAGCAGCCGAAAACCCAACGAGCAGTACTTC. This sequence encodes CASSRKPNEQYF.

In its sample, this clonotype was seen a few times. The chain is built from TRBV18 and TRBJ2-3; TRBD1 agrees at 7 bases. V shed 3 bases and J 14 bases; nucleotides not matched to a gene: 5. The CDR3 covers 11 residues. Germline CDR1 and CDR2: KGHSH and LQKENI. DNA of the CDR3: TGTGCCAGCTCACCTGACAGGGCCCCGTATTTT. It codes for CASSPDRAPYF.

This clonotype was detected ten times or more. This chain joins TRBV20-1 and TRBJ1-2, with 10 bases lining up with TRBD1. Germline loops: CDR1 DFQATT, CDR2 SNEGSKA (reference sequence). Losses at the gene ends were 6 bases for V and 5 bases for J; bases not matched to a gene: 6. CDR3 length: 13 amino acids. In DNA form, the CDR3 reads TGCAGTGCCGCCCTGGACAGGGGGTATGGCTACACCTTC. Encoded protein: CSAALDRGYGYTF.

This rearrangement joins TRBV24-1 to TRBJ2-3, with TRBD1 as a possible D gene (5 bases). Germline V gene data show CDR1 as KGHDR and CDR2 as SFDVKD. The CDR3 is 13 amino acids. V lost 3 bases, J lost 2 bases, and 5 bases lay in between. The CDR3 here is CATSDGATDTQYF. CDR3 sequence (DNA): TGTGCCACCAGTGATGGGGCCACAGATACGCAGTATTTT.

The CDR3 sequence is CASSPNRGLNEQFF. The CDR3, as DNA: TGTGCCAGCAGCCCCAACCGGGGCCTCAATGAGCAGTTCTTC. The chain combines TRBV2 with TRBJ2-1; D is perhaps TRBD1 or TRBD2 (5 bases each). V dropped 6 bases and J dropped 6 bases, with 15 bases sitting between them. CDR3 size: 14 residues. Germline CDR1 and CDR2: SNHLY and FYNNEI. The full variable domain, in which reference TRBV2 and TRBJ2-1 provide the parts outside the CDR3, is EPEVTQTPSHQVTQMGQEVILRCVPISNHLYFYWYRQILGQKVEFLVSFYNNEISEKSEIFDDQFSVERPDGSNFTLKIRSTKLEDSAMYFCASSPNRGLNEQFFGPGTRLTVL.

This chain joins TRBV6-2 or TRBV6-3 and TRBJ2-7, with D tentatively TRBD2 (6 bases). The CDR3 loop spans 13 amino acids. Germline values: CDR1 MNHEY, CDR2 SVGEGT. V lost 6 bases and J lost 6, with 15 bases in between. CDR3 nucleotide sequence: TGTGCCAGCAGACTAACTAGCTTCGGCGAGCAGTACTTC. Protein product: CASRLTSFGEQYF.

The gene calls are TRBV6-5 and TRBJ2-3; D might be TRBD1 (6 bases). The V and J ends lost 8 bases and 10 bases respectively, with 19 bases between them. This CDR3 region has 13 residues. Germline-derived CDR1 and CDR2 are MNHEY and SVGAGI. The CDR3 nucleotides read TGTGCCAGCGGGACACCCCCAAGCGCGGCGCAGTATTTT. It codes for CASGTPPSAAQYF.

The chain links TRBV3-1 to TRBJ1-5; the match to TRBD1 covers 7 bases. Germline trimming cut 0 bases from V and 6 bases from J; bases unmatched to any gene: 5. The CDR3 consists of 15 residues. Looked up from germline, CDR1 is LGHDT and CDR2 is YNNKEL (reference sequence). CDR3 DNA sequence: TGTGCCAGCAGCCAAGACAGGGGGGTGAGTCAGCCCCAGCATTTT. It codes for CASSQDRGVSQPQHF. The full variable domain, in which reference TRBV3-1 and TRBJ1-5 provide the parts outside the CDR3, is DTAVSQTPKYLVTQMGNDKSIKCEQNLGHDTMYWYKQDSKKFLKIMFSYNNKELIINETVPNRFSPKSPDKAHLNLHINSLELGDSAVYFCASSQDRGVSQPQHFGDGTRLSIL.

The chain employs TRBV2 and TRBJ2-1; 9 bases line up with TRBD2. The CDR3 is made up of 14 amino acids. The V gene end was trimmed by 7 bases and the J gene end by 10 bases; junction bases not matched to a gene: 11. Germline-derived CDR1 and CDR2 are SNHLY and FYNNEI. CDR3 in amino acids: CASNAGLAPGEQFF. CDR3 coding DNA: TGTGCCAGCAATGCGGGACTAGCCCCGGGGGAGCAGTTCTTC.

CDR3 DNA: TGTGCCAGCAGCTTAGCGTCGGGATTAACCTACGAGCAGTACTTC. The encoded protein is CASSLASGLTYEQYF. V usage is TRBV7-8 and J usage is TRBJ2-7, with D possibly matching TRBD2 (5 bases). The germline CDR1 and CDR2 sequences are SGHVS and FQNEAQ. The CDR3 has 15 residues. V was trimmed by 0 bases and J by 2 bases, leaving 11 bases between them. The variable domain in full, completed from reference TRBV7-8 and TRBJ2-7, reads GAGVSQSPRYKVAKRGQDVALRCDPISGHVSLFWYQQALGQGPEFLTYFQNEAQLDKSGLPSDRFFAERPEGSVSTLKIQRTQQEDSAVYLCASSLASGLTYEQYFGPGTRLTVT.

V usage is TRBV15 and J usage is TRBJ2-3, with 10 bases identical to TRBD2. This CDR3 contains 16 residues. V shed 3 bases, J shed 6 bases, and the junction held 9 bases outside the gene matches. The germline gives CDR1 LNHNV, CDR2 YYDKDF (reference sequence). CDR3 DNA sequence: TGTGCCACCAGCAGTCTCATAGCGGGAGGTCCCGATACGCAGTATTTT. Protein product: CATSSLIAGGPDTQYF.

The chain joins TRBV6-1 to TRBJ1-3; D might be TRBD1 (6 bases). The germline V gene encodes CDR1 MNHNS and CDR2 SASEGT. This CDR3 has 15 residues. Trimming removed 1 base at V and 10 bases at J, with 17 bases between. Written as DNA, the CDR3 is TGTGCCAGCAGTGAAGGTCCGGACAGTACAACGACCATATATTTT. Its translation: CASSEGPDSTTTIYF.

At least ten counts were recorded for this clonotype. The chain uses TRBV6-5 and TRBJ2-5; weak D call: TRBD2 (5 bases). Trimming removed 2 bases from V and 6 bases from J, with 10 bases in between. Looked up from germline, CDR1 is MNHEY and CDR2 is SVGAGI. The CDR3 extends over 13 amino acids. The CDR3 loop reads CASSYAGRQTQYF. The DNA of the CDR3 is TGTGCCAGCAGTTACGCGGGTCGGCAGACCCAGTACTTC.

The J gene is TRBJ2-6, the V gene TRBV6-5, with TRBD2 identical over 11 bases. Germline values: CDR1 MNHEY, CDR2 SVGAGI. The V segment lost 6 bases and the J segment 3 bases; nucleotides outside the gene matches: 7. The CDR3 consists of 17 residues. The CDR3 region is CASRIAGGPFGANVLTF. CDR3 sequence (DNA): TGTGCCAGCAGGATAGCGGGAGGGCCCTTTGGGGCCAACGTCCTGACTTTC.

The V and J genes are TRBV2 and TRBJ2-5; 10 nucleotides match TRBD2. V was pared by 6 bases and J by 5 bases, with 9 bases of the junction left unmatched. This CDR3 is 15 amino acids long. Germline V lookup: CDR1 SNHLY, CDR2 FYNNEI. DNA for the CDR3: TGTGCCAGCAGACCAGCGGGAGGGCCCTTTGAGACCCAGTACTTC. Translated: CASRPAGGPFETQYF.

This clonotype was counted between two and nine times. V and J are TRBV7-9 and TRBJ2-3, with 8 bases aligning to TRBD2. V dropped 4 bases and J dropped 2; count of bases not matched to a gene: 8. Germline V gene lookup returns CDR1 SEHNR and CDR2 FQNEAQ (reference sequence). The CDR3 has 16 amino acids. CDR3 DNA: TGTGCCAGCAGCTCTACAGCGGGAGCCTTCACAGATACGCAGTATTTT. It is translated as CASSSTAGAFTDTQYF. Using reference TRBV7-9 and TRBJ2-3 for the parts outside the CDR3, the full variable domain is DTGVSQNPRHKITKRGQNVTFRCDPISEHNRLYWYRQTLGQGPEFLTYFQNEAQLEKSRLLSDRFSAERPKGSFSTLEIQRTEQGDSAMYLCASSSTAGAFTDTQYFGPGTRLTVL.